Listed below are T cell receptor beta chains from one sample, sequenced in a study of technical replicates of blood from a few donors. Data came from immunoSEQ multiplex PCR; TCRdb stores just in-frame clones and leaves some out. The data hold about 56,000 clones, with roughly 95% observed a single time. Sequencing used PBMCs. The receptors were sampled from a human donor in good health. Some clones in this sample may be carry-over from other donors' samples. Each CDR3 is given with its conserved first and last residue. A D gene is named only where the DNA matches it firmly. Rows may omit the clone size; those that give it use once, few, many or a size class.

J gene: TRBJ1-1
D gene: .
V gene: TRBV5-4
clone size: .
CDR3 protein: CASSSPMQGKTEAFF
CDR3 DNA: TGTGCCAGCAGCTCCCCCATGCAGGGGAAAACTGAAGCTTTCTTT

J gene: TRBJ2-3
D gene: TRBD2
V gene: TRBV5-4
clone size: .
CDR3 protein: CASTVTSGSRGDTQYF
CDR3 DNA: TGTGCCAGCACCGTAACTAGCGGGAGTCGCGGAGATACGCAGTATTTT

J gene: TRBJ2-3
D gene: TRBD1
V gene: TRBV11-2
clone size: .
CDR3 protein: CASSLAVGRGPDTQYF
CDR3 DNA: TGTGCCAGCAGCTTAGCAGTGGGCAGGGGGCCAGATACGCAGTATTTT

J gene: TRBJ1-3
D gene: .
V gene: TRBV4-3
clone size: .
CDR3 protein: CASSPQSTGSGNTIYF
CDR3 DNA: TGCGCCAGCAGCCCACAGTCGACAGGCTCTGGAAACACCATATATTTT

J gene: TRBJ2-7
D gene: .
V gene: TRBV21-1
clone size: .
CDR3 protein: CASSNNPDRGPLNSYEQYF
CDR3 DNA: TGTGCCAGCAGCAACAACCCAGACAGGGGGCCCCTCAACTCCTACGAGCAGTACTTC

J gene: TRBJ2-5
D gene: TRBD2
V gene: TRBV30
clone size: once
CDR3 protein: CASNAGAGRETQYF
CDR3 DNA: TGTGCCTCAAACGCGGGAGCCGGAAGAGAGACCCAGTACTTC

J gene: TRBJ2-7
D gene: TRBD2
V gene: TRBV25-1
clone size: .
CDR3 protein: CASTLAGGYEQYF
CDR3 DNA: TGTGCCAGCACCCTAGCGGGAGGGTACGAGCAGTACTTC

J gene: TRBJ2-7
D gene: .
V gene: TRBV7-7
clone size: .
CDR3 protein: CASSLAHRDEQYF
CDR3 DNA: TGTGCCAGCAGCTTAGCGCATCGCGACGAGCAGTACTTC

J gene: TRBJ2-7
D gene: .
V gene: TRBV18
clone size: .
CDR3 protein: CASSPRAGVRVFEQYF
CDR3 DNA: TGTGCCAGCTCACCACGAGCTGGGGTCAGGGTTTTCGAGCAGTACTTC

J gene: TRBJ2-5
D gene: .
V gene: TRBV5-4
clone size: .
CDR3 protein: CASSFGSRQTQYF
CDR3 DNA: TGTGCCAGCAGCTTTGGGAGTAGACAGACCCAGTACTTC

J gene: TRBJ2-1
D gene: TRBD2
V gene: TRBV5-1
clone size: .
CDR3 protein: CASRSFGGGGEQFF
CDR3 DNA: TGCGCCAGCAGGAGCTTCGGCGGGGGAGGGGAGCAGTTCTTC

J gene: TRBJ2-1
D gene: .
V gene: TRBV7-2
clone size: once
CDR3 protein: CASMSRAAAFF
CDR3 DNA: TGTGCCAGCATGTCGAGGGCCGCGGCGTTCTTC

J gene: TRBJ2-7
D gene: TRBD1
V gene: TRBV19
clone size: .
CDR3 protein: CASSRDRDPEQYF
CDR3 DNA: TGTGCCAGTAGTAGGGACAGGGATCCGGAGCAGTACTTC

J gene: TRBJ1-4
D gene: TRBD1
V gene: TRBV15
clone size: .
CDR3 protein: CATSRDGTGGEKLFF
CDR3 DNA: TGTGCCACCAGCAGAGATGGGACAGGGGGGGAAAAACTGTTTTTT

J gene: TRBJ2-7
D gene: .
V gene: TRBV19
clone size: .
CDR3 protein: CASSMGSGNEQYF
CDR3 DNA: TGTGCCAGTAGTATGGGTTCCGGGAACGAGCAGTACTTC

J gene: TRBJ2-5
D gene: .
V gene: TRBV12-2
clone size: few
CDR3 protein: CASRLLLAGNQETQYF
CDR3 DNA: TGTGCAAGTCGCTTACTCCTAGCGGGTAACCAAGAGACCCAGTACTTC

J gene: TRBJ2-5
D gene: .
V gene: TRBV5-1
clone size: once
CDR3 protein: CASSLGEIRVRGETQYF
CDR3 DNA: TGCGCCAGCAGCTTGGGGGAGATAAGGGTAAGAGGAGAGACCCAGTACTTC

J gene: TRBJ2-2
D gene: .
V gene: TRBV7-9
clone size: .
CDR3 protein: CASSLRPRTANTGELFF
CDR3 DNA: TGTGCCAGCAGCTTGCGGCCCCGCACCGCGAACACCGGGGAGCTGTTTTTT

J gene: TRBJ1-3
D gene: TRBD1
V gene: TRBV29-1
clone size: .
CDR3 protein: CSAETGGDGNTIYF
CDR3 DNA: TGCAGCGCCGAAACAGGGGGCGATGGAAACACCATATATTTT

J gene: TRBJ2-5
D gene: .
V gene: TRBV6-6
clone size: .
CDR3 protein: CASSYVGEETQYF
CDR3 DNA: TGTGCCAGCAGTTACGTGGGAGAAGAGACCCAGTACTTC

J gene: TRBJ2-5
D gene: .
V gene: TRBV2
clone size: .
CDR3 protein: CASRRDKETQYF
CDR3 DNA: TGTGCCAGCCGACGGGATAAAGAGACCCAGTACTTC

J gene: TRBJ2-1
D gene: .
V gene: TRBV9
clone size: few
CDR3 protein: CASSAWGGREQFF
CDR3 DNA: TGTGCCAGCAGCGCGTGGGGGGGGCGAGAGCAGTTCTTC

J gene: TRBJ1-6
D gene: .
V gene: TRBV19
clone size: .
CDR3 protein: CASSVQGNSPLHF
CDR3 DNA: TGTGCCAGTAGTGTACAGGGAAATTCACCCCTCCACTTT

J gene: TRBJ1-2
D gene: .
V gene: TRBV9
clone size: .
CDR3 protein: CASSVSFGGFGYTF
CDR3 DNA: TGTGCCAGCAGCGTATCGTTCGGGGGGTTTGGCTACACCTTC

J gene: TRBJ2-1
D gene: TRBD2
V gene: TRBV4-3
clone size: once
CDR3 protein: CASSQDNSRGGRYEQFF
CDR3 DNA: TGCGCCAGCAGCCAAGATAATTCCCGGGGGGGCCGGTATGAGCAGTTCTTC

J gene: TRBJ2-1
D gene: .
V gene: TRBV29-1
clone size: .
CDR3 protein: CSGARSSYNEQFF
CDR3 DNA: TGCAGCGGTGCCCGGAGCTCCTACAATGAGCAGTTCTTC

J gene: TRBJ1-2
D gene: .
V gene: TRBV7-9
clone size: .
CDR3 protein: CASEERGNYGYTF
CDR3 DNA: TGTGCCAGCGAGGAAAGGGGAAACTATGGCTACACCTTC

J gene: TRBJ2-7
D gene: TRBD2
V gene: TRBV4-1
clone size: .
CDR3 protein: CASSLDGREQYF
CDR3 DNA: TGCGCCAGCAGCCTTGACGGGAGGGAGCAGTACTTC

J gene: TRBJ1-6
D gene: .
V gene: TRBV27
clone size: .
CDR3 protein: CASGNRGSPLHF
CDR3 DNA: TGTGCCAGCGGTAACCGGGGGTCACCCCTCCACTTT

J gene: TRBJ2-3
D gene: TRBD2
V gene: TRBV27
clone size: .
CDR3 protein: CASSLSLASGGGRTDTQYF
CDR3 DNA: TGTGCCAGCAGTTTGTCGCTGGCTAGCGGGGGCGGGAGAACAGATACGCAGTATTTT

J gene: TRBJ2-5
D gene: .
V gene: TRBV5-1
clone size: .
CDR3 protein: CASSFQGQRETQYF
CDR3 DNA: TGCGCCAGCAGCTTTCAGGGTCAGAGAGAGACCCAGTACTTC

J gene: TRBJ1-4
D gene: .
V gene: TRBV4-2
clone size: .
CDR3 protein: CASSQQHRAANEKLFF
CDR3 DNA: TGTGCCAGCAGCCAGCAACACAGGGCCGCTAATGAAAAACTGTTTTTT

J gene: TRBJ1-2
D gene: .
V gene: TRBV19
clone size: .
CDR3 protein: CASSIVSYGYTF
CDR3 DNA: TGTGCCAGTAGTATCGTGAGCTATGGCTACACCTTC

J gene: TRBJ2-1
D gene: TRBD2
V gene: TRBV10-2
clone size: .
CDR3 protein: CASLDGLAGAGEQFF
CDR3 DNA: TGCGCCAGCCTCGATGGACTAGCGGGAGCAGGTGAGCAGTTCTTC

J gene: TRBJ2-3
D gene: .
V gene: TRBV11-3
clone size: .
CDR3 protein: CASSLGSGSTDTQYF
CDR3 DNA: TGTGCCAGCAGCTTAGGGAGCGGGAGCACAGATACGCAGTATTTT

J gene: TRBJ2-7
D gene: TRBD2
V gene: TRBV7-2
clone size: .
CDR3 protein: CASSSARGGPRSYEQYF
CDR3 DNA: TGTGCCAGCAGCTCCGCCCGGGGGGGCCCTCGCTCCTACGAGCAGTACTTC

J gene: TRBJ1-2
D gene: .
V gene: TRBV13
clone size: .
CDR3 protein: CASSLSGQSYGYTF
CDR3 DNA: TGTGCCAGCAGCTTGTCTGGGCAGAGTTATGGCTACACCTTC

J gene: TRBJ2-3
D gene: TRBD2
V gene: TRBV7-3
clone size: .
CDR3 protein: CASSLRNSGTDTQYF
CDR3 DNA: TGTGCCAGCAGCTTAAGGAATAGCGGGACAGATACGCAGTATTTT

J gene: TRBJ2-1
D gene: TRBD2
V gene: TRBV27
clone size: .
CDR3 protein: CASKAGRYNEQFF
CDR3 DNA: TGTGCCAGCAAAGCGGGGAGGTACAATGAGCAGTTCTTC

J gene: TRBJ1-2
D gene: .
V gene: TRBV5-5
clone size: .
CDR3 protein: CASSVGGADSVYGYTF
CDR3 DNA: TGTGCCAGCAGCGTTGGGGGGGCCGACAGCGTCTATGGCTACACCTTC

J gene: TRBJ2-1
D gene: TRBD2
V gene: TRBV23-1
clone size: .
CDR3 protein: CASIFVGTSSHNEQFF
CDR3 DNA: TGCGCCAGCATATTTGTTGGGACTAGCTCTCACAATGAGCAGTTCTTC

J gene: TRBJ2-3
D gene: TRBD1
V gene: TRBV4-1
clone size: .
CDR3 protein: CASSLRVGQSTDTQYF
CDR3 DNA: TGCGCCAGCAGCCTAAGGGTGGGACAGAGCACAGATACGCAGTATTTT

J gene: TRBJ2-3
D gene: .
V gene: TRBV5-6
clone size: .
CDR3 protein: CASSPSTGISTDTQYF
CDR3 DNA: TGTGCCAGCAGCCCCTCGACGGGGATCAGCACAGATACGCAGTATTTT

J gene: TRBJ2-3
D gene: TRBD2
V gene: TRBV7-8
clone size: .
CDR3 protein: CASSSTRGGRTDTQYF
CDR3 DNA: TGTGCCAGCAGCTCCACTCGCGGGGGGCGTACAGATACGCAGTATTTT

J gene: TRBJ1-1
D gene: TRBD1
V gene: TRBV18
clone size: .
CDR3 protein: CASSPATGVDTEAFF
CDR3 DNA: TGTGCCAGCTCACCCGCGACAGGGGTTGACACTGAAGCTTTCTTT

J gene: TRBJ2-1
D gene: TRBD2
V gene: TRBV6-6
clone size: few
CDR3 protein: CASSSGTSGSNEQFF
CDR3 DNA: TGTGCCAGCAGTTCCGGGACTAGCGGGAGCAATGAGCAGTTCTTC

J gene: TRBJ1-4
D gene: .
V gene: TRBV6-5
clone size: .
CDR3 protein: CASSDEKLFF
CDR3 DNA: TGTGCCAGCAGCGATGAAAAACTGTTTTTT

J gene: TRBJ1-5
D gene: .
V gene: TRBV4-1
clone size: .
CDR3 protein: CASSLSAQGGQPQHF
CDR3 DNA: TGCGCCAGCAGCCTGAGCGCTCAGGGTGGTCAGCCCCAGCATTTT

J gene: TRBJ2-7
D gene: .
V gene: TRBV4-1
clone size: .
CDR3 protein: CASSQRDNSYEQYF
CDR3 DNA: TGCGCCAGCAGCCAAAGGGACAACTCCTACGAGCAGTACTTC